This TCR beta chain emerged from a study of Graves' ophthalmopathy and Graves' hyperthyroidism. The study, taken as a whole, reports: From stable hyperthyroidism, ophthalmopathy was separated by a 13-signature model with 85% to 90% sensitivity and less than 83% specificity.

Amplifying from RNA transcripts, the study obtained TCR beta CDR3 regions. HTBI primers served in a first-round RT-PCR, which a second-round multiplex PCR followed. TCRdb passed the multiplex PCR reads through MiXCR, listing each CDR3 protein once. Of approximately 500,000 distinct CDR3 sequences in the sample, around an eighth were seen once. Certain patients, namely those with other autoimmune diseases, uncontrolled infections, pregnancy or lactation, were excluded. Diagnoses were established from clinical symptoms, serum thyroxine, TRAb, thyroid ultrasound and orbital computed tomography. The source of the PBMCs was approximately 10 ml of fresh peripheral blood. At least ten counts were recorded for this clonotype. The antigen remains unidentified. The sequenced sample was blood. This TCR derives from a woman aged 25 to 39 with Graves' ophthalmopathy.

CDR3 sequence reads: CASRPTPQLAGVGEQYF. In DNA form, the CDR3 reads TGTGCCAGCAGACCAACCCCCCAACTAGCGGGAGTGGGCGAGCAGTACTTC. The chain carries TRBV28 and TRBJ2-7, with 11 bases matching TRBD2. V dropped 6 bases and J dropped 6; count of bases not matched to a gene: 16. This CDR3 spans 17 amino acids. Germline V gene lookup returns CDR1 MDHEN and CDR2 SYDVKM.